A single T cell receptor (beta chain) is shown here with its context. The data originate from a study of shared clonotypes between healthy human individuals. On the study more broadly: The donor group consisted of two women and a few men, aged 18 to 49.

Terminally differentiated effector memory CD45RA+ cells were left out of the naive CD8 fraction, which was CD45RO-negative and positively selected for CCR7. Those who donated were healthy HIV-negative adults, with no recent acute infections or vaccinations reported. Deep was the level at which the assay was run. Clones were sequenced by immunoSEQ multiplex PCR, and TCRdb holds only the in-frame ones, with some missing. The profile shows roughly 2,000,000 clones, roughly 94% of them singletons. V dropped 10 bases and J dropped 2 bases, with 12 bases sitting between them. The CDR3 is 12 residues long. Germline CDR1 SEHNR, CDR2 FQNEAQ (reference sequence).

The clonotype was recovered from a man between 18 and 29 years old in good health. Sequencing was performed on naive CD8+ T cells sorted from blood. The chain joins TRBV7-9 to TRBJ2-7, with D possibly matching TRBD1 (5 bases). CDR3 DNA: TGTGCCACCGTGACAGACACCTACGAGCAGTACTTC. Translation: CATVTDTYEQYF. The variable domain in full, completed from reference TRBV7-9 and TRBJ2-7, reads DTGVSQNPRHKITKRGQNVTFRCDPISEHNRLYWYRQTLGQGPEFLTYFQNEAQLEKSRLLSDRFSAERPKGSFSTLEIQRTEQGDSAMYLCATVTDTYEQYFGPGTRLTVT.